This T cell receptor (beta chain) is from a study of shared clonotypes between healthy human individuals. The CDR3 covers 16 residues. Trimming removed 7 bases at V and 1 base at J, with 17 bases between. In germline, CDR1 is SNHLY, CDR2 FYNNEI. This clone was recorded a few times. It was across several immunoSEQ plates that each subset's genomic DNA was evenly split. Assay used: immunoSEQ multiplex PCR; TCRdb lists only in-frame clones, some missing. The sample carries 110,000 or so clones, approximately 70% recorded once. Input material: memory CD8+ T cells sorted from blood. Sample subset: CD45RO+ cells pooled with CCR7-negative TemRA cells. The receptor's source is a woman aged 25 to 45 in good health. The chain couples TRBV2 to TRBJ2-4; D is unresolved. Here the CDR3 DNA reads TGTGCCAGCACGAACCAATTGGTCTTGGCCAAAAACATTCAGTACTTC. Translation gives CASTNQLVLAKNIQYF.